The rows below give T cell receptor beta chains drawn from one sample of a study of regulatory T cells in long-lasting Graves disease. TCRdb called the multiplex PCR reads again in MiXCR, with one record for every CDR3 protein. The data contain more than 450,000 distinct CDR3 sequences, around 15% of them seen just once; the ten biggest clones take up 10% to 15%. This same sample was also taken into another study, of T cells in Graves' hyperthyroidism and ophthalmopathy.

The material sequenced was peripheral blood mononuclear cells (PBMCs), taken at new diagnosis, from a patient treated with antithyroid drugs. Receptors originate from a man aged 40-49 years with Graves disease. Each CDR3 is given with its conserved first and last residue. D genes are given only for firm matches. Rows may omit the clone size; those that give it use once, few, many or a size class.

CDR3 DNA,CDR3 protein,J gene,V gene,D gene,clone size
TGTGCCAGCAGCCGGACCTACACAGATACGCAGTATTTT,CASSRTYTDTQYF,TRBJ2-3,TRBV7-2,NA,many
TGTGCCAGCAGCTTGGGAGGGACAGGGAACACTGAAGCTTTCTTT,CASSLGGTGNTEAFF,TRBJ1-1,TRBV5-1,TRBD1,many
TGTGCCAGCAGCCAGACGGACAGGACTGTAGGTTACACAGATACGCAGTATTTT,CASSQTDRTVGYTDTQYF,TRBJ2-3,TRBV7-9,TRBD1,many
TGCGCCAGCAGCTCCAATACCGGGACAATTCCCTACGAGCAGTACTTC,CASSSNTGTIPYEQYF,TRBJ2-7,TRBV5-1,NA,NA
TGTGCCAGCAGTGAAGCCGGGGGTCGCGGGAGAGCAGACTTTCCCTACAATGAGCAGTTCTTC,CASSEAGGRGRADFPYNEQFF,TRBJ2-1,TRBV2,TRBD2,NA
TGTGCCAGCAGTGCGGGGACAGGGGTGCAAGCTTTCTTT,CASSAGTGVQAFF,TRBJ1-1,TRBV2,TRBD1,many
TGTGCCAGCAGTTTCTCCGGACTAGCGGCCGGGGATACGCAGTATTTT,CASSFSGLAAGDTQYF,TRBJ2-3,TRBV28,TRBD2,few
TGTGCCAGTAGTATGTTCGAACATGGAGAGCAGTACTTC,CASSMFEHGEQYF,TRBJ2-7,TRBV19,NA,NA
TGTGCCGGGGGGGGGGCAGGCAGCACTGAAGCTTTCTTT,CAGGGAGSTEAFF,TRBJ1-1,TRBV28,NA,NA
TGTGCCTCCTCAGTTTCACCCGGGGTAGAGACCCAGTACTTC,CASSVSPGVETQYF,TRBJ2-5,TRBV28,NA,many
TGCGCCAGCAGCCAGATACAGGGCCTGGGAAATCAGCCCCAGCATTTT,CASSQIQGLGNQPQHF,TRBJ1-5,TRBV4-1,NA,NA
TGCGCCAGCAGCGGACACAGGGGCACGAACACCGGGGAGCTGTTTTTT,CASSGHRGTNTGELFF,TRBJ2-2,TRBV5-1,TRBD1,few
TGCAGTGCTAGAGTAGACAGGGCCAATTCACCCCTCCACTTT,CSARVDRANSPLHF,TRBJ1-6,TRBV20-1,TRBD1,NA
TGCAGTGCTAGCCCCGGGACAGGGGAGGAAGATACGCAGTATTTT,CSASPGTGEEDTQYF,TRBJ2-3,TRBV20-1,TRBD1,NA
TGCAGTGCTAGCTTACAGGGGGCGAGATCAGATACGCAGTATTTT,CSASLQGARSDTQYF,TRBJ2-3,TRBV20-1,TRBD1,few
TGTGCCAGCACCATGGGGACAAGAACAACTGAAGCTTTCTTT,CASTMGTRTTEAFF,TRBJ1-1,TRBV2,NA,many
TGTGCCAGCAGCCAAACAACCGGGGCCCCCTACGAGCAGTACTTC,CASSQTTGAPYEQYF,TRBJ2-7,TRBV11-2,NA,NA
TGTGCCAGCAGCTTGTGGCAGGGCGGACGGGAGCAGTACTTC,CASSLWQGGREQYF,TRBJ2-7,TRBV5-6,NA,NA
TGTGCCAGCAGCCATGGTGGCATCTCGGACAGGGGTTACGAGCAGTACTTC,CASSHGGISDRGYEQYF,TRBJ2-7,TRBV14,TRBD1,NA
TGCGCCAGCAGCTTACCGACTAGCGGGAATCGAGAGACCCAGTACTTC,CASSLPTSGNRETQYF,TRBJ2-5,TRBV5-1,TRBD2,many
TGTGCCAGTTCCCACGAAGGGGGCTCCTACGAGCAGTACTTC,CASSHEGGSYEQYF,TRBJ2-7,TRBV12-3/TRBV12-4,NA,many
TGTGCCAGCAGCCCTCGGAGTGATGACGGGGCCAACGTCCTGACTTTC,CASSPRSDDGANVLTF,TRBJ2-6,TRBV9,NA,NA